The rows below give T cell receptor beta chains drawn from one sample of a study of OX40 agonist ivuxolimab in advanced cancers. The protocol was immunoSEQ multiplex PCR, while the TCRdb copy is restricted to in-frame clones and leaves out a portion. This table holds fewer than 85,000 clones, over 70% found once. The sequencing used CD4+ or CD8+ T cells sorted from blood, collected in a trial of the OX40 agonist ivuxolimab. The receptor source for this set is an adult with an advanced solid tumor such as melanoma, head and neck, liver or kidney cancer. CDR3s include the opening cysteine and the closing phenylalanine or tryptophan. D genes are given only for firm matches. Where a row states a size, it is once, few, many or the class of an expanded clone; other rows omit it.

NA | TRBJ2-7 | NA | TRBV9 | TGTGCCAGCAGCGTAGCTGGGGGGTTCTACGAGCAGTACTTC | CASSVAGGFYEQYF
NA | TRBJ2-2 | NA | TRBV7-8 | TGTGCCAGCAGCTTAATGGTCAACAGAGGGATCGCGAACACCGGGGAGCTGTTTTTT | CASSLMVNRGIANTGELFF
few | TRBJ1-1 | NA | TRBV18 | TGTGCCAGCGCTACGACGAACACTGAAGCTTTCTTT | CASATTNTEAFF
NA | TRBJ1-6 | NA | TRBV30 | TGTGCCTGGAGCCTGGGGGGGCTGAATTCACCCCTCCACTTT | CAWSLGGLNSPLHF
NA | TRBJ2-6 | NA | TRBV7-9 | TGTGCCAGCAGCTTGTGGGCAGGGCTACATTCTGGGGCCAACGTCCTGACTTTC | CASSLWAGLHSGANVLTF
NA | TRBJ2-2 | NA | TRBV5-1 | TGCGCCAGCAGCTACGGCGGGGTGAACACCGGGGAGCTGTTTTTT | CASSYGGVNTGELFF
once | TRBJ1-5 | NA | TRBV5-8 | TGTGCCAGCAGCTTGGTCGGACAGCCCCAGCATTTT | CASSLVGQPQHF
few | TRBJ1-2 | TRBD1 | TRBV2 | TGTGCCAGCAGTAGGACAGGGTTGCGTAGCTACACCTTC | CASSRTGLRSYTF
NA | TRBJ1-2 | TRBD1 | TRBV7-2 | TGTGCCAGCAGCTTAGCCCCGAGTAGACAGGGCGGGGATGGCTACACCTTC | CASSLAPSRQGGDGYTF
NA | TRBJ1-2 | NA | TRBV28 | TGTGCCAGCAGTTGGGTCTATGGCTACACCTTC | CASSWVYGYTF